This T cell receptor (beta chain) originates from a study of T cell responses to AZD1222 COVID-19 vaccine. As for the study in general: Recipients boosted at about 4 weeks or about 12 weeks are pooled.

Of note for this clone: What it binds is unknown.

Generated by immunoSEQ multiplex PCR, the TCRdb table keeps only in-frame clones and is missing some. The data show roughly 67,000 clones, with approximately 91% seen just once and roughly 8% held by the top ten. General study points: Only 5 or 6 AZD1222 recipients were seropositive at baseline. Along spike, vaccine-associated CD4 TCRs were found throughout, with dominance at 160-218 and 743-854. Clonal diversity was possibly underestimated; the donors were predominantly white British and more often female.

This CDR3 has 15 residues. The germline gives CDR1 LNHDA, CDR2 SQIVND (reference sequence). Trimming took 6 bases from V and 8 from J, leaving 19 bases between them. The specimen was peripheral blood, collected on day 0 of AZD1222 vaccination. The sequence was collected from an adult in good health. V and J are TRBV19 and TRBJ1-4, with a tentative D call TRBD1 (5 bases). The CDR3 DNA reads TGTGCCAGTAGACCAACTGCAGGGACGGGAGAAAAACTGTTTTTT. This encodes CASRPTAGTGEKLFF.